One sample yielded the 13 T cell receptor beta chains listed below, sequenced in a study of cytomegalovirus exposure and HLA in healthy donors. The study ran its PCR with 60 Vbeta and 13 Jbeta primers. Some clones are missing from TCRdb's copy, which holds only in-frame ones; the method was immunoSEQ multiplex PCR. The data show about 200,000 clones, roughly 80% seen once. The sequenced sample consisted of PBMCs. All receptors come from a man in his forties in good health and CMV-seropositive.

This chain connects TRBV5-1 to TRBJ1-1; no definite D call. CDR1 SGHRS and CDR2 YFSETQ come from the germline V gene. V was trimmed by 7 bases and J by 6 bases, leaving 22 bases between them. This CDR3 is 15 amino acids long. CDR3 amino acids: CASLLDPGLGAEAFF. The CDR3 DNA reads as TGCGCCAGCCTGCTTGATCCGGGCCTGGGAGCTGAAGCTTTCTTT.

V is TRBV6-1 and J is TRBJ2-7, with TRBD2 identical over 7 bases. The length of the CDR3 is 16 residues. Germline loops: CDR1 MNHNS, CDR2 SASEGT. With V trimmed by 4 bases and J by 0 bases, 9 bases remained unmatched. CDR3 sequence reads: CASSGGASGLSYEQYF. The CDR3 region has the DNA TGTGCCAGCAGTGGCGGGGCTAGCGGACTCTCCTACGAGCAGTACTTC.

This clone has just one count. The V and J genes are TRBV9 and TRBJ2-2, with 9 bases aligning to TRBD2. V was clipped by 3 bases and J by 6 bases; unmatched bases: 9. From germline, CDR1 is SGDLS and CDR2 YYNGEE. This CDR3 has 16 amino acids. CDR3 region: CASSGSSGTTPGELFF. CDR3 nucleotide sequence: TGTGCCAGCAGCGGTTCTAGCGGGACCACACCCGGGGAGCTGTTTTTT.

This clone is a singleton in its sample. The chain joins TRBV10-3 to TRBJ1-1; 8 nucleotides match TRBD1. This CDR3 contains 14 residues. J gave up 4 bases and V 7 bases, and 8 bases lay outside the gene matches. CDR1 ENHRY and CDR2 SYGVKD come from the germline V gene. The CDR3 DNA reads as TGTGCCATCACCCAGGGGGCGCTTGGCACTGAAGCTTTCTTT. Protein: CAITQGALGTEAFF.

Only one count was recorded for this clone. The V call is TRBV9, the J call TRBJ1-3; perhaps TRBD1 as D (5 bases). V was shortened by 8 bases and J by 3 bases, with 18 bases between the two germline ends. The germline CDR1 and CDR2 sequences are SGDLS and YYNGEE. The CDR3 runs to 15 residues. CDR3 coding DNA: TGTGCCAGTAGAGCAGGAAGGGGAAATGGAAACACCATATATTTT. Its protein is CASRAGRGNGNTIYF.

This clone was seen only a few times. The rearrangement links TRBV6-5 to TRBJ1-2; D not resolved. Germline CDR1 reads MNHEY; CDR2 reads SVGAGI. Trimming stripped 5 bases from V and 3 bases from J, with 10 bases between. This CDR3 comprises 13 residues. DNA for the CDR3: TGTGCCAGCAGTAGACTACAGCACTATGGCTACACCTTC. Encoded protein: CASSRLQHYGYTF.

CDR3 region: CASSPGEANTGELFF. CDR3 nucleotides: TGTGCCAGCAGCCCCGGGGAAGCGAACACCGGGGAGCTGTTTTTT. The chain combines TRBV7-9 with TRBJ2-2; possible D gene TRBD2, 5 bases. There are 15 residues in the CDR3. The germline V gene encodes CDR1 SEHNR and CDR2 FQNEAQ (reference sequence). V was pared by 5 bases and J by 0 bases, with 10 bases between.

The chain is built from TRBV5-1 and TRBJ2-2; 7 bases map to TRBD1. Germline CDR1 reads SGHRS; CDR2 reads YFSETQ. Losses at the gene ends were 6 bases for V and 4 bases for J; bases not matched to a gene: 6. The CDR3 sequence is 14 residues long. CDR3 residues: CASNEGAGTGELFF. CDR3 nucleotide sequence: TGCGCCAGCAACGAGGGGGCGGGCACCGGGGAGCTGTTTTTT.

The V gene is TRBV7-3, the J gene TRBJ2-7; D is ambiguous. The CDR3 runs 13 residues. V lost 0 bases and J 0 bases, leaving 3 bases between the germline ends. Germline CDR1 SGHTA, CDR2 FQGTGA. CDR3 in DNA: TGTGCCAGCAGCTTAACCAGCTCCTACGAGCAGTACTTC. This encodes CASSLTSSYEQYF.

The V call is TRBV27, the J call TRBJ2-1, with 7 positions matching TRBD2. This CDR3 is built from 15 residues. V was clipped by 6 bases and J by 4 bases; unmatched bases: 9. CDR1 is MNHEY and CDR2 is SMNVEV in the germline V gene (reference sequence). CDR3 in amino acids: CASSSGLAVYNEQFF. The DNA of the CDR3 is TGTGCCAGCAGCTCCGGCCTAGCGGTATACAATGAGCAGTTCTTC.

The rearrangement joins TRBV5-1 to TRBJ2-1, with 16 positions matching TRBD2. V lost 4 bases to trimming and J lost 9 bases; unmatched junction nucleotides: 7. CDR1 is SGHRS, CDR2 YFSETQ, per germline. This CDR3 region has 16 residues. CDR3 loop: CASSPGTSGRAFEQFF. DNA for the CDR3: TGCGCCAGCAGCCCCGGGACTAGCGGGAGGGCATTTGAGCAGTTCTTC.

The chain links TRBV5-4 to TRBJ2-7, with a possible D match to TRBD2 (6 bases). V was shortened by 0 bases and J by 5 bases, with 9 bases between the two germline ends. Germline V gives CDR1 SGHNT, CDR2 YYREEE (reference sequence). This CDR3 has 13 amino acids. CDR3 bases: TGTGCCAGCAGCTTGGTTGGGAGGAACGAGCAGTACTTC. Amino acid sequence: CASSLVGRNEQYF. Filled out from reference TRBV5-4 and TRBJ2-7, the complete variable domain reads ETGVTQSPTHLIKTRGQQVTLRCSSQSGHNTVSWYQQALGQGPQFIFQYYREEENGRGNFPPRFSGLQFPNYSSELNVNALELDDSALYLCASSLVGRNEQYFGPGTRLTVT.

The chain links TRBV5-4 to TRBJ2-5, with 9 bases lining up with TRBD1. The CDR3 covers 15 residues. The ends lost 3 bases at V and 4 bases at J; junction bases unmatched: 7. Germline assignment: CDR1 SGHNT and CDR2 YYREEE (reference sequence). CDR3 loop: CASSYIGQGIETQYF. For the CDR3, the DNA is TGTGCCAGCAGCTATATAGGACAGGGGATAGAGACCCAGTACTTC.